Each of the 30 T cell receptor beta chains below was sequenced from the same sample in a study of cytotoxic CD8 clonotypes in ibrutinib-treated CLL. Clones were read by immunoSEQ multiplex PCR, and TCRdb kept only the in-frame ones, dropping some. Of more than 30,000 clones listed, 69% are singletons. The sequencing here drew on PBMCs, taken before ibrutinib treatment. These receptors were taken from a human donor with chronic lymphocytic leukemia.

The DNA for the CDR3 is TGTGCCATCACAGGGTATGATGAGCAGTTCTTC. Residues: CAITGYDEQFF. This chain uses TRBV28 with TRBJ2-1; weak D call: TRBD1 (6 bases). CDR1 is MDHEN, CDR2 SYDVKM, per germline. The CDR3 is made up of 11 amino acids. The V gene lost 10 bases and the J gene lost 8 bases, with 12 bases spanning the gap.

This clone came up once. V is TRBV1 and J is TRBJ2-5; the table's D call TRBD2 went unverified against the DNA. TRBV1 is described as a pseudogene. CDR3 size: 16 residues. Here the CDR3 reads CTSSQELTSTLETQYF. The DNA of the CDR3 is TGCACCAGCAGCCAAGAATTGACTAGCACCCTAGAGACCCAGTACTTC.

This clone has more than one count but fewer than ten. This chain uses TRBV30 with TRBJ1-6, with TRBD1 identical over 7 bases. The V gene's germline CDR1 is GTSNPN and CDR2 SVGIG (reference sequence). Losses at the gene ends were 2 bases for V and 3 bases for J; bases not matched to a gene: 4. The CDR3 sequence is 15 residues long. CDR3 coding DNA: TGTGCCTGGAGTAGGGACAGTAACTATAATTCACCCCTCCACTTT. Translating gives CAWSRDSNYNSPLHF.

The chain has TRBV4-1 and TRBJ2-5; D tentatively reads TRBD1 or TRBD2 (5 bases each). CDR1 and CDR2 (germline): MGHRA, YSYEKL. CDR3 length: 15 residues. With 0 bases removed from V and 0 bases from J, the gap between germline ends came to 8 bases. The CDR3 is CASSQDGGNQETQYF. CDR3 DNA: TGCGCCAGCAGCCAAGATGGGGGAAACCAAGAGACCCAGTACTTC.

The chain is built from TRBV7-8 and TRBJ2-2; D tentatively reads TRBD1 or TRBD2 (5 bases each). V was pared by 9 bases and J by 5 bases, with 16 bases between. Germline-derived CDR1 and CDR2 are SGHVS and FQNEAQ. The CDR3 is 14 residues long. CDR3: CASLVLGETGELFF. The CDR3 bases are TGTGCCAGTCTAGTACTGGGGGAAACCGGGGAGCTGTTTTTT.

J is TRBJ2-2 and V is TRBV6-1; D call uncertain. The ends were cut back, 4 bases at V and 6 bases at J, with 9 bases in the middle. The CDR3 loop spans 13 amino acids. CDR1 and CDR2 from the germline V gene are MNHNS and SASEGT. Here the CDR3 reads CASSGRTAGELFF. CDR3 DNA: TGTGCCAGCAGTGGGCGGACGGCCGGGGAGCTGTTTTTT.

This clone showed up just once. The J gene is TRBJ2-5, the V gene TRBV2; D is perhaps TRBD2 (6 bases). The CDR3 is made up of 16 amino acids. Germline CDR1 SNHLY, CDR2 FYNNEI. V lost 3 bases to trimming and J lost 0 bases, with 14 bases between them. The CDR3: CASSDDVAADQETQYF. The CDR3 DNA reads TGTGCCAGCAGTGACGATGTAGCGGCGGACCAAGAGACCCAGTACTTC.

The chain combines TRBV28 with TRBJ1-6; perhaps TRBD1 as D (5 bases). The CDR3 contains 15 residues. CDR1 and CDR2 (germline): MDHEN, SYDVKM. V was pared by 3 bases and J by 7 bases, with 13 bases between. The CDR3 is CASSLGGEGNSPLHF. In DNA, the CDR3 is TGTGCCAGCAGTTTGGGGGGGGAAGGGAATTCACCCCTCCACTTT.

The table lists this clone with a count of one. The same CDR3 also results from other DNA sequences found in this sample. The chain uses TRBV11-2 and TRBJ2-7; TRBD1 might be the D (6 bases). Trimming stripped 5 bases from V and 2 bases from J, with 13 bases between. Germline V gene sequence: CDR1 SGHAT, CDR2 FQNNGV. This CDR3 is built from 14 residues. The CDR3 sequence is CASSLLTGTYEQYF. The CDR3 bases are TGTGCCAGCAGCCTACTAACAGGGACCTACGAGCAGTACTTC.

J is TRBJ1-2 and V is TRBV6-5, with D possibly matching TRBD1 (6 bases). The CDR3 loop spans 13 amino acids. Looked up from germline, CDR1 is MNHEY and CDR2 is SVGAGI. Trimming pared 4 bases from V and 4 bases from J, leaving 10 bases between. The CDR3 DNA follows: TGTGCCAGCAGTTTGACAGGCGGCTATGGCTACACCTTC. It is translated as CASSLTGGYGYTF.

This clone was detected a few times. The chain employs TRBV7-2 and TRBJ2-7; 10 bases map to TRBD1. V trimming: 6 bases; J trimming: 2 bases; junction bases outside the gene matches: 4. CDR3 length: 14 residues. Germline V CDR1 and CDR2: SGHTA, FQGNSA. The CDR3 DNA sequence: TGTGCCAGCAGACTAGGGACAGGGGCCTACGAGCAGTACTTC. Protein sequence: CASRLGTGAYEQYF.

The V gene is TRBV6-6, the J gene TRBJ1-1; no clear D gene. This CDR3 comprises 12 residues. In germline, CDR1 is MNHNY, CDR2 SVGAGI (reference sequence). The V end lost 6 bases, the J end lost 2 bases, and 7 bases lay between the germline ends. The CDR3 reads CASSPINTEAFF. CDR3 bases: TGTGCCAGCAGCCCAATTAACACTGAAGCTTTCTTT.

This clone was detected only once. The J gene is TRBJ2-4, the V gene TRBV7-2; 11 bases agree with TRBD2. Per the germline V gene, CDR1 is SGHTA and CDR2 is FQGNSA. V was pared by 3 bases and J by 9 bases, with 4 bases of the junction left unmatched. The CDR3 runs to 14 residues. CDR3 sequence (DNA): TGTGCCAGCAGCTTCGGGACTAGCGGTCTCATTCAGTACTTC. Translating it yields CASSFGTSGLIQYF.

The chain couples TRBV20-1 to TRBJ1-1; D unresolved. V was trimmed by 1 base and J by 1 base, leaving 1 base between them. Germline V gene sequence: CDR1 DFQATT, CDR2 SNEGSKA (reference sequence). The CDR3 spans 11 residues. CDR3 nucleotide sequence: TGCAGTGCTAGAGCGAACACTGAAGCTTTCTTT. Translated, it gives CSARANTEAFF.

This chain connects TRBV7-2 to TRBJ1-5; D possibly corresponds to TRBD1 (5 bases). Trimming left V 5 bases short and J 5 bases short, with 10 bases between. Germline values: CDR1 SGHTA, CDR2 FQGNSA. The CDR3 consists of 13 residues. The CDR3: CASSLRDDQPQHF. In DNA form, the CDR3 reads TGTGCCAGCAGCCTCCGGGACGATCAGCCCCAGCATTTT.

For the CDR3, the DNA is TGTGCCAGCAGCGTAGGGACCACAGGGGGCGGTGAGCAGTTCTTC. It is translated as CASSVGTTGGGEQFF. The rearrangement links TRBV9 to TRBJ2-1, with 9 bases matching TRBD1. From germline, CDR1 is SGDLS and CDR2 YYNGEE. The CDR3 has 15 residues. Trimming took 0 bases from V and 9 from J; bases not matched to a gene: 7.

This clone was detected only a few times. J is TRBJ1-5 and V is TRBV19; D is uncertain. Germline V CDR1 and CDR2: LNHDA, SQIVND (reference sequence). V lost 9 bases, J lost 3 bases, and 15 bases lay in between. The CDR3 is 14 amino acids. The CDR3 here is CASADFAYNQPQHF. The CDR3 region has the DNA TGTGCCAGCGCCGACTTTGCCTACAATCAGCCCCAGCATTTT.

The J gene is TRBJ1-2, the V gene TRBV4-2; 7 bases match TRBD1. CDR1 and CDR2 (germline): LGHNA, YNFKEQ. The CDR3 length is 16 residues. Trimming at V came to 0 bases and at J to 3 bases, leaving 7 bases not matched to a gene. The CDR3 DNA reads as TGTGCCAGCAGCCAAGATCTAGGGGGCTGGGACTATGGCTACACCTTC. It yields the protein CASSQDLGGWDYGYTF.

This rearrangement joins TRBV30 to TRBJ2-3, with D possibly matching TRBD1 (6 bases). V dropped 0 bases and J dropped 3 bases, with 16 bases sitting between them. There are 16 residues in the CDR3. Germline values: CDR1 GTSNPN, CDR2 SVGIG (reference sequence). The CDR3: CAWSVLTGWGTDTQYF. CDR3 bases: TGTGCCTGGAGTGTACTAACAGGGTGGGGAACAGATACGCAGTATTTT. Looking up the rest from reference TRBV30 and TRBJ2-3 gives the full variable domain: SQTIHQWPATLVQPVGSPLSLECTVEGTSNPNLYWYRQAAGRGLQLLFYSVGIGQISSEVPQNLSASRPQDRQFILSSKKLLLSDSGFYLCAWSVLTGWGTDTQYFGPGTRLTVL.

This chain links TRBV9 with TRBJ2-4; D call uncertain. This CDR3 has 14 amino acids. V was shortened by 3 bases and J by 1 base, with 8 bases between the two germline ends. The V gene's germline CDR1 is SGDLS and CDR2 YYNGEE. The CDR3 sequence: CASSGPLAKNIQYF. The CDR3 nucleotides read TGTGCCAGCAGCGGACCTCTGGCCAAAAACATTCAGTACTTC.

This clone was seen once. The chain has TRBV4-1 and TRBJ1-4, with 8 nucleotides matching TRBD1. CDR3 length equals 16 residues. V shed 1 base, J shed 8 bases, and the junction held 9 bases outside the gene matches. The V gene's germline CDR1 is MGHRA and CDR2 YSYEKL. Written as DNA, the CDR3 is TGCGCCAGCAGCCAAGCCGCAGGGGGCTCAGGGGAAAAACTGTTTTTT. It specifies CASSQAAGGSGEKLFF.

The chain carries TRBV10-3 and TRBJ2-3, with 10 bases that match TRBD1. The V gene end was trimmed by 7 bases and the J gene end by 5 bases; junction bases not matched to a gene: 6. Germline CDR1 and CDR2: ENHRY and SYGVKD. The CDR3 runs to 14 residues. This CDR3 reads CAIKGTGERDTQYF. DNA for the CDR3: TGTGCCATCAAAGGGACAGGGGAACGAGATACGCAGTATTTT.

This chain connects TRBV9 to TRBJ1-5; 7 bases line up with TRBD1. V gave up 2 bases and J gave up 3 bases; unmatched junction bases: 5. There are 15 residues in the CDR3. Germline V gene sequence: CDR1 SGDLS, CDR2 YYNGEE. DNA for the CDR3: TGTGCCAGCAGCGTCTCGACAGGGATCAATCAGCCCCAGCATTTT. This sequence encodes CASSVSTGINQPQHF. Full variable domain (outside the CDR3, taken from reference TRBV9 and TRBJ1-5): DSGVTQTPKHLITATGQRVTLRCSPRSGDLSVYWYQQSLDQGLQFLIQYYNGEERAKGNILERFSAQQFPDLHSELNLSSLELGDSALYFCASSVSTGINQPQHFGDGTRLSIL.

The chain recombines TRBV10-2 with TRBJ1-3; 10 bases fit TRBD1. The germline V gene has CDR1 WSHSY and CDR2 SAAADI. J was trimmed by 2 bases and V by 4 bases; bases with no gene match: 2. The CDR3 loop spans 15 amino acids. CDR3 loop: CASSAGTGAGNTIYF. CDR3 sequence (DNA): TGCGCCAGCAGTGCCGGGACAGGGGCTGGAAACACCATATATTTT.

This clone was seen once. V usage is TRBV7-9 and J usage is TRBJ1-4; the D is unclear. The CDR3 contains 14 residues. Between the trimmed V and J ends, which lost 5 bases and 4 bases, there was a span of 11 bases. The germline V gene encodes CDR1 SEHNR and CDR2 FQNEAQ (reference sequence). Here the CDR3 reads CASSQREDNEKLFF. Written as DNA, the CDR3 is TGTGCCAGCAGCCAGAGGGAGGATAATGAAAAACTGTTTTTT.

The rearrangement joins TRBV6-1 to TRBJ2-7; TRBD2 is a possible D gene (6 bases). This CDR3 is 14 amino acids long. CDR1 and CDR2 from the germline V gene are MNHNS and SASEGT. V was trimmed by 3 bases and J by 2 bases, leaving 11 bases between them. The CDR3 is CASSDGGRPYEQYF. CDR3 nucleotides: TGTGCCAGCAGTGATGGGGGGAGACCCTACGAGCAGTACTTC.

The chain joins TRBV6-5 to TRBJ2-1, with D tentatively TRBD1 (6 bases). This CDR3 contains 13 residues. The germline gives CDR1 MNHEY, CDR2 SVGAGI. V dropped 6 bases and J dropped 13 bases, with 19 bases sitting between them. The DNA for the CDR3 is TGTGCCAGCAGCACCACAGGGTACTACATCCAGTTCTTC. This codes for CASSTTGYYIQFF.

J is TRBJ2-7 and V is TRBV4-1; 7 bases match TRBD1. V shed 3 bases, J shed 3 bases, and the junction held 8 bases outside the gene matches. The CDR3 spans 15 residues. Per the germline V gene, CDR1 is MGHRA and CDR2 is YSYEKL. The CDR3 is CASSQGDRLHYEQYF. The CDR3 coding sequence is TGCGCCAGCAGCCAGGGGGACAGACTTCACTACGAGCAGTACTTC.

The CDR3 loop reads CASSPHGLAESNEQFF. CDR3 nucleotide sequence: TGCGCCAGCAGCCCTCACGGACTAGCGGAGAGTAATGAGCAGTTCTTC. This chain links TRBV4-3 with TRBJ2-1, with 10 bases identical to TRBD2. Trimming took 4 bases from V and 7 from J; bases not matched to a gene: 10. Germline loops: CDR1 LGHNA, CDR2 YSLEER. The CDR3 extends over 16 amino acids.

The chain is built from TRBV7-8 and TRBJ1-1; D not certain. Between the trimmed V and J ends, which lost 6 bases and 1 base, there was a span of 12 bases. Germline V CDR1 and CDR2: SGHVS, FQNEAQ. The CDR3 sequence is 14 residues long. The CDR3: CASSFRVANTEAFF. CDR3 DNA sequence: TGTGCCAGCAGTTTTAGGGTAGCGAACACTGAAGCTTTCTTT.